This T cell receptor beta chain was sequenced for a study of CD8+ T cells in alopecia areata listed by TCRdb under 2018. At the level of the whole study: Treated patients were enrolled in an open-label pilot trial of oral tofacitinib at 5 to 10 mg twice daily for moderate-to-severe alopecia areata. The study used high-throughput TCRbeta sequencing to examine T cell clonal expansion in alopecia areata, in both the C3H/HeJ mouse model and human patients. RNA was extracted with the PAXgene miRNA kit for fixed scalp, the miRNeasy kit for PBMCs, and the RNeasy kit for mouse skin. Tofacitinib-treated patients had biopsies at baseline and at 4 and 24 weeks of treatment, with a later scalp biopsy in several patients. immunoSEQ multiplex PCR using 35 Vbeta forward primers and 13 Jbeta reverse primers was used to amplify TCRbeta CDR3 regions. Clonality in the scalp was compared among normal scalp (n=4), patchy alopecia areata scalp (n=8), and alopecia totalis/universalis scalp (n=8). Tofacitinib was administered for 6 to 18 months, and 6 months of follow-up off drug were then conducted to assess delayed response and recurrence. Human TCRbeta sequencing covered scalp tissue and sorted CD4+ and CD8+ peripheral blood T cells from patchy and totalis/universalis alopecia areata patients and healthy controls. For the treated patients, the SALT score, which quantifies what percentage of scalp surface area is affected, served as the measure of disease severity.

This clone showed up just a few times. Its antigen is currently not known. It has no much larger one-base neighbor in the sample; base qualities were not kept. The full study reports these points: Compared with mice, TCR sequences shared between patients were less clear, possibly partly because of HLA diversity across the patient population. During tofacitinib treatment, many expanded lesional clones stuck around in both scalp and blood, and this persistence may partly explain why relapse happens after treatment is stopped. Unlike mouse skin, where gammadelta T cells dominate, normal human skin contains resident alphabeta T cells that get sequenced too, which complicates analysis of the scalp TCR repertoire. The treated cohort was small, with a single nonresponder, so links between baseline CD8+ expansion and response need larger studies. Compared with normal scalp, lesional scalp, particularly in alopecia totalis/universalis, had higher clonality and more expanded CD8+ clones, which suggests antigenic drive. With tofacitinib, both scalp clonality and the number of expanded CD8+ clones among the top 100 scalp clones went down significantly.

The label giving this sample's time point can be read as: roughly 26 weeks on oral tofacitinib. What this sample's treatment or condition label stands for: oral pan-JAK inhibitor, 5-10 mg twice daily. From alopecia areata patients, peripheral blood was collected along with lesional scalp punch biopsies. PBMCs were separated by density centrifugation and stained for CD3, CD4 and CD8, after which CD4+ and CD8+ T cells were sorted on a FACSAria. The library was produced with the immunoSEQ multiplex PCR assay. RNA was extracted from all samples and reverse transcribed into cDNA, which served as template for TCR sequencing. First-strand cDNA was synthesized using SuperScript III with a 2:1 mix of oligo-dT and random hexamers. A synthetic immune receptor repertoire was used to assess amplification bias, and residual bias was removed computationally. The source study handled its data this way. Raw reads were preprocessed to remove errors, and CDR3 was defined according to IMGT conventions as the region from the conserved cysteine to phenylalanine. To get clonality, Shannon entropy was normalized by log2 of the number of productive unique TCRs and the result was subtracted from 1. Whether each scalp clone was CD4 or CD8 was inferred by checking scalp TCRbeta sequences against the CD4 and CD8 repertoires from sorted blood. The table was pulled from immuneACCESS by TCRdb, which kept in-frame rearrangements only. Such tables lose some clones; where checked, under half of the loss comes from unresolved V genes, and the rest has no known cause. D and trimming were read from the DNA, whereas the V and J calls and clone size are those reported in that table. The sample table contains about 160,000 clones; only one count was recorded for about 60% of them. 14% of the sample comes from the top ten.

This specimen consisted of CD4+ T cells sorted from blood, obtained at week 24, from a patient treated with tofacitinib. The receptor was isolated from a human donor with alopecia areata.

The nucleotides read TGTGCCAGCACCACCGCAGAGGATGGGACCCAGTACTTC. This translates into CASTTAEDGTQYF. The chain was built from TRBV2 and TRBJ2-5; the D gene lacks a confident call. Taken from the germline V gene, the CDR1 and CDR2 loops are SNHLY and FYNNEI. The CDR3 starts with the cysteine, ends with the phenylalanine, and has 13 residues. Only CDR3 DNA remains: 39 bases, in frame from the first base. Relative to germline, V is 7 bases shorter and J is 7 bases shorter, with 16 bases between their ends.